Listed here is a single T cell receptor beta chain. What this receptor recognizes is not known. Base qualities are not recorded, but no much larger clone differs from it by a single base. RNA was extracted using the RNeasy kit, and about 0.5 to 1 ug of the RNA was reverse transcribed with random hexamers. TCR beta CDR3 regions were amplified with the immunoSEQ multiplex PCR assay covering 54 Vbeta and 13 Jbeta segments. PCR amplification bias was corrected using a synthetic template baseline for primer optimization and computational correction. The published analysis was carried out like this. Reads were annotated to V, D and J genes according to IMGT and were analyzed with immunoSEQ Analyzer, with only productive sequences retained. Clonality was computed as one minus Shannon entropy normalized by log2 of the number of productive unique sequences. For each patient and control, public and private clones were evaluated within the 100 most prevalent clones. Clones were defined as Susac-specific if absent from the healthy and MS cohorts, from 1052 published viral clones and from other ImmuneACCESS disease sequences. The public sequencing data were trimmed at Q25 with fastp and processed into clonotypes with MiXCR by TCRdb, which kept only in-frame beta chains. Identical CDR3 proteins give one entry, which carries the most common genes and DNA. TCRdb assigned the V and J calls; the authors' analysis was not used. The sample table shows 84,000 or so distinct CDR3 sequences, and roughly 94% are seen once. The ten largest clones add up to 0.45% to 0.5% of the sample.

This sample is part of a study of CD8 T cells in Susac syndrome (dated by TCRdb to the late 2010s). With regard to the full study: Of the Susac syndrome patients who were sequenced, roughly eight were in clinical remission while more than five had clinically active disease. At blood withdrawal, Susac syndrome patients were either therapy-naive, taking corticosteroids (in some cases with IVIg as well), or taking IVIg alone. CD8+ T cell repertoire clonality was compared between some 12 healthy donors, roughly 14 Susac syndrome patients and 15 multiple sclerosis patients. The study used repertoire sequencing to test whether antigen drove CD8+ T cell activation and differentiation in Susac syndrome.

Peripheral blood CD8+ and CD4+ T cells from healthy donors, Susac syndrome patients and multiple sclerosis patients were profiled using high-throughput TCR beta sequencing. The Susac syndrome patients fulfilled recently defined diagnostic criteria for either definite or probable disease. Bulk CD8+ and CD4+ T cells were purified magnetically by negative isolation, whereas CD8+ TEMRA cells were enriched by FACS. Blood was collected in EDTA tubes and processed within 24 hours, with PBMCs isolated through density gradient centrifugation. PBMCs intended for TCR sequencing were cryopreserved in liquid nitrogen and were subsequently thawed in a 37 degrees C water bath. A purity of at least 90% was achieved for sorted or isolated CD4+, CD8+ and CD8+ TEMRA cells. The study at large found these results: The study acknowledged that relatively few individuals were included in the TCR sequencing and HLA analysis. Some 15 Susac-specific public clones were identified in the total CD8+ repertoire, and four to six Susac-specific public clones were identified in the CD8+ TEMRA repertoire. Clonal expansion was observed in Susac syndrome CD8+ repertoires, with the highest expansion in CD8+ TEMRA cells and greater expansion in clinically active than in remitting patients.

The germline ends are 8 bases apart after V is trimmed by 0 bases and J by 4 bases. The germline V gene yields SGDLS for CDR1 and YYNGEE for CDR2. The CDR3, cysteine through phenylalanine, is 13 amino acids long. Only the CDR3 DNA is retained, 39 bases long and in frame from the first base. The TCR was taken from a human donor with Susac syndrome. The chain joins TRBV9 to TRBJ2-7; no D gene can be assigned with confidence. The sample was CD8+ T cells from PBMCs. CDR3 loop: CASSVGVGYEQYF. The nucleotide sequence reads as follows: TGTGCCAGCAGCGTAGGGGTAGGATACGAGCAGTACTTC.